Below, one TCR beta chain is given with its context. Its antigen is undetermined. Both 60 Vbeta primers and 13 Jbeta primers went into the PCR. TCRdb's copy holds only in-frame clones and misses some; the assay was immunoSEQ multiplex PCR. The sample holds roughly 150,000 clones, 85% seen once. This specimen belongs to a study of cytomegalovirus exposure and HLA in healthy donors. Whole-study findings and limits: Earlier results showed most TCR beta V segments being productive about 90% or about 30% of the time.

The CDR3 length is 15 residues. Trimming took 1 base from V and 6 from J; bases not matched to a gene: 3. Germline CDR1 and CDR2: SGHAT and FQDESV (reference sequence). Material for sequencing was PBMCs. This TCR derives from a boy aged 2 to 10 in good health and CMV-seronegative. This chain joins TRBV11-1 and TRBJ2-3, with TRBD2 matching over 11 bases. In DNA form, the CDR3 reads TGTGCCAGCAGCTTAGGGACTAGCGGGTCGGATACGCAGTATTTT. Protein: CASSLGTSGSDTQYF.